This TCR beta chain comes out of a study of shared clonotypes between healthy human individuals. Study-wide points: Represented diversity, genetic and exposure-history alike, was limited by few donors.

This clone was counted once. Antigen specificity is unknown. The length of the CDR3 is 14 residues. Per germline, CDR1 LNHDA and CDR2 SQIVND (reference sequence). Trimming removed 3 bases from V and 9 bases from J; junction bases left unmatched: 6. Sequencing used immunoSEQ multiplex PCR; TCRdb keeps in-frame clones, though not all of them. The sample yields roughly 2,500,000 clones, over 85% seen once. J is TRBJ1-5 and V is TRBV19; 9 positions match TRBD1. The receptor's source is a man younger than 35 in good health. Some clones in this sample may be carry-over from other donors' samples. The sample was naive CD4+ T cells from PBMCs. The subset: CD45RA+ positively selected. The CDR3 sequence: CASSIGTGLVPQHF. The CDR3 coding sequence is TGTGCCAGTAGTATCGGGACAGGGTTGGTGCCCCAGCATTTT.